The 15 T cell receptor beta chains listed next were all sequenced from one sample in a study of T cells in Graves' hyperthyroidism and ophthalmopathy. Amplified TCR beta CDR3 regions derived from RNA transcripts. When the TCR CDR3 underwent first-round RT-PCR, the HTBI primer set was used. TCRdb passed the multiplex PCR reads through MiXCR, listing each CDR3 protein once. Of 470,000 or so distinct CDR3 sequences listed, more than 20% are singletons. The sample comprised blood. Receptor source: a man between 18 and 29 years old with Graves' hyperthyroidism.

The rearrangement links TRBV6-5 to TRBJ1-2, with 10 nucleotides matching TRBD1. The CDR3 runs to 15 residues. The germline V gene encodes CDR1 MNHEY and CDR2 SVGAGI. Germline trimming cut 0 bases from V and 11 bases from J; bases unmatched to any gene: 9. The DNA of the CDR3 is TGTGCCAGCAGTTACTCCGGGGACAGGGGCAATCGTTACACCTTC. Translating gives CASSYSGDRGNRYTF.

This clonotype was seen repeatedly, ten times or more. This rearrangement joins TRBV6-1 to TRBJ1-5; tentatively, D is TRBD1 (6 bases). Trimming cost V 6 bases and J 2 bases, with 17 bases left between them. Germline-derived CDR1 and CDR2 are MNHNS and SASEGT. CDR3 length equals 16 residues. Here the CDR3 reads CASRAGTNGGNQPQHF. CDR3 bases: TGTGCCAGCAGAGCTGGGACAAACGGCGGCAATCAGCCCCAGCATTTT.

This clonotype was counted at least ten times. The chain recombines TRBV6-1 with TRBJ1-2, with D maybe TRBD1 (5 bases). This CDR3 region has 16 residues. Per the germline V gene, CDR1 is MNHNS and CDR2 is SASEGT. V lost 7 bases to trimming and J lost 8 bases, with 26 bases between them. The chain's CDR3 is CASTSPPPVREGGYTF. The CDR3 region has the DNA TGTGCCAGCACGTCCCCCCCGCCCGTCAGGGAAGGGGGCTACACCTTC.

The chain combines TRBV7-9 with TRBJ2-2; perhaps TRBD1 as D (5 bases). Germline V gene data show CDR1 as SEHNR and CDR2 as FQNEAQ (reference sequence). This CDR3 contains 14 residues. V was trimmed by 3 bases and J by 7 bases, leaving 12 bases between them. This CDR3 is CASSLKGLVGELFF. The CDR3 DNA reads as TGTGCCAGCAGCTTGAAGGGGTTGGTCGGGGAGCTGTTTTTT.

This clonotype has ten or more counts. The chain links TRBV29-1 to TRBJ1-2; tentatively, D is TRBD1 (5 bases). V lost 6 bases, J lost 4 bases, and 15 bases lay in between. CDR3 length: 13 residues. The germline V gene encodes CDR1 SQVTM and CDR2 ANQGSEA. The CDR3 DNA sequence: TGCAGCGTGGTGGGGGAGTATGCCTATGGCTACACCTTC. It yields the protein CSVVGEYAYGYTF.

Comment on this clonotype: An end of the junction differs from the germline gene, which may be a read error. This CDR3 reads CASRGTGAVAKNIKYF. The CDR3 coding sequence is TGTGCCAGCAGGGGGACAGGAGCTGTAGCCAAAAACATTAAGTACTTC. This chain joins TRBV28 and TRBJ2-4; TRBD1 matches 8 bases. CDR3 length equals 16 residues. Germline-derived CDR1 and CDR2 are MDHEN and SYDVKM.

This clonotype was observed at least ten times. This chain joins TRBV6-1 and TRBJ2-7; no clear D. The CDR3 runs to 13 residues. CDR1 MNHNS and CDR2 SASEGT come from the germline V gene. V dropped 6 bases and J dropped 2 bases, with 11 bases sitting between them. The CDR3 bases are TGTGCCAGCAGGCTGGGCGGCCCCTACGAGCAGTACTTC. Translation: CASRLGGPYEQYF.

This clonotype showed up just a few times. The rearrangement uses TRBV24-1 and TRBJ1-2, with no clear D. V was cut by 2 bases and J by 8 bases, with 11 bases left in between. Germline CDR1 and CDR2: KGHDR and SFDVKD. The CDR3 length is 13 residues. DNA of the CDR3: TGTGCCACCAGTGATTCAGGAGGGAACGGCTACACCTTC. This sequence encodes CATSDSGGNGYTF.

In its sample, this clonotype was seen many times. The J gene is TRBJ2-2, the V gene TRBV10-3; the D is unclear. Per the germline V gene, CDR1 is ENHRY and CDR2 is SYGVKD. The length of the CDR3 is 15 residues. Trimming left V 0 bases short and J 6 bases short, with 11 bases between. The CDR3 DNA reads TGTGCCATCAGTGAGTCAAGGCAGCTCTCCGGGGAGCTGTTTTTT. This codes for CAISESRQLSGELFF.

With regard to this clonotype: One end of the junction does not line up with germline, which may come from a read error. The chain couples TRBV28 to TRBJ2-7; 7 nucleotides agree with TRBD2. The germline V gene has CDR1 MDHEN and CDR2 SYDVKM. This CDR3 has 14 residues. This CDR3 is CASSLGLGGNDQYF. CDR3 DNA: TGTGCCAGCAGTTTAGGGCTCGGGGGGAACGACCAGTACTTC.

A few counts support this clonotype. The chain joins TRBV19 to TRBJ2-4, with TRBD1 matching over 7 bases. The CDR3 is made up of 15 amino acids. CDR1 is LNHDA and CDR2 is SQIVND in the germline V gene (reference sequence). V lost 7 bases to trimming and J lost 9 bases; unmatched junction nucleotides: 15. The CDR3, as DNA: TGTGCCAGTACAGGGGGAAACACAGGCTCGGGCATTCAGTACTTC. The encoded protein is CASTGGNTGSGIQYF.

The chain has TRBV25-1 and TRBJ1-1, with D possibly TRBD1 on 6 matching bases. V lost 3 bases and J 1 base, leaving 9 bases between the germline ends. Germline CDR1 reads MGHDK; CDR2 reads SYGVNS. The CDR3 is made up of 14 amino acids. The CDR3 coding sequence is TGTGCCAGCAGTGATTTAGGGGGGAACACTGAAGCTTTCTTT. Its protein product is CASSDLGGNTEAFF.

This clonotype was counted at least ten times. The CDR3 DNA sequence: TGTGCCTGGAAGGTAGCGGGGGTAAGGGACGCGGAGCTGTTTTTT. This codes for CAWKVAGVRDAELFF. The rearrangement joins TRBV30 to TRBJ2-2, with 9 bases that match TRBD2. Germline assignment: CDR1 GTSNPN and CDR2 SVGIG (reference sequence). V trimming: 4 bases; J trimming: 10 bases; junction bases outside the gene matches: 13. This CDR3 is built from 15 residues. Variable domain in full (rest from reference TRBV30 and TRBJ2-2): SQTIHQWPATLVQPVGSPLSLECTVEGTSNPNLYWYRQAAGRGLQLLFYSVGIGQISSEVPQNLSASRPQDRQFILSSKKLLLSDSGFYLCAWKVAGVRDAELFFGEGSRLTVL.

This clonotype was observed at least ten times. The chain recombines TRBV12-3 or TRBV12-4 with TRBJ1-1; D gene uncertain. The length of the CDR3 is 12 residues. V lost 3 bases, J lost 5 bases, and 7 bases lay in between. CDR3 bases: TGTGCCAGCAGTTTTTCCAGTACTGAAGCTTTCTTT. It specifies CASSFSSTEAFF.

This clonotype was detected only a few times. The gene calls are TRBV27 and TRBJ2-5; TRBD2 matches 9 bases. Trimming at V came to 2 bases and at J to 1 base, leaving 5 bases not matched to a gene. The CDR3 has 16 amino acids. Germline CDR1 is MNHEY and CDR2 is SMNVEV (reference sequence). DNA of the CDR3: TGTGCCAGCAGTTTAATCGGTAGCGGGGGCCAAGAGACCCAGTACTTC. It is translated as CASSLIGSGGQETQYF.